This TCR beta chain stems from a study of T cell changes during pregnancy in multiple sclerosis. The method was immunoSEQ multiplex PCR; TCRdb's version includes in-frame clones alone and lacks a portion of them. The sample carries about 39,000 clones, approximately 91% recorded once. This clone was seen ten or more times. The sequence was obtained from a female donor with multiple sclerosis, enrolled in a pregnancy study. Sequenced material: CD8+ T cells from peripheral blood mononuclear cells, taken in the first trimester of pregnancy.

The CDR3 spells CSTREGDTGELFF. In nucleotides, the CDR3 is TGCAGCACCCGAGAGGGGGACACCGGGGAGCTGTTTTTT. The V call is TRBV29-1, the J call TRBJ2-2, with D perhaps matching TRBD1 (6 bases). This CDR3 has 13 amino acids. Germline V gene data show CDR1 as SQVTM and CDR2 as ANQGSEA. Trimming shortened V by 8 bases and J by 3 bases, and 13 bases separated the two germline ends.